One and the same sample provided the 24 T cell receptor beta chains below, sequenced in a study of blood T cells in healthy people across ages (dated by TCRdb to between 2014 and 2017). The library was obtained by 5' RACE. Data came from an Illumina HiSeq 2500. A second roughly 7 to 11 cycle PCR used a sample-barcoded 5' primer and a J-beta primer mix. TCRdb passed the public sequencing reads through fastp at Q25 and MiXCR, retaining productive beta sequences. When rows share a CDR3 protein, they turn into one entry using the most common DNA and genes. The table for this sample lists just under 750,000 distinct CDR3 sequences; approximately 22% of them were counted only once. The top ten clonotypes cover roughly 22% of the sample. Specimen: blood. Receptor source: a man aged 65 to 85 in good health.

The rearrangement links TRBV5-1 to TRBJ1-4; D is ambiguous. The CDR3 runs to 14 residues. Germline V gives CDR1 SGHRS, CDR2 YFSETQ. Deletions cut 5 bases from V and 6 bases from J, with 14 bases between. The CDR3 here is CASRLEQPYEKLFF. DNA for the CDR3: TGCGCCAGCAGGTTAGAACAGCCCTATGAAAAACTGTTTTTT.

The CDR3 here is CASSANLAYEQFF. In DNA, the CDR3 is TGTGCCAGCAGCGCAAATCTAGCGTATGAGCAGTTCTTC. The rearrangement uses TRBV11-3 and TRBJ2-1, with D perhaps matching TRBD2 (6 bases). The V and J ends lost 5 bases and 8 bases respectively, with 13 bases between them. This CDR3 is 13 amino acids long. Germline lookup yields CDR1 SGHNT and CDR2 YENEEA.

The CDR3 region has the DNA TGCAGTGCTAGCGTTACTAGCGGGGCCTACGAGCAGTACTTC. Translation gives CSASVTSGAYEQYF. V is TRBV20-1 and J is TRBJ2-7; 10 nucleotides align to TRBD2. V gave up 3 bases and J gave up 2 bases; unmatched junction bases: 4. Germline values: CDR1 DFQATT, CDR2 SNEGSKA (reference sequence). The CDR3 covers 14 residues.

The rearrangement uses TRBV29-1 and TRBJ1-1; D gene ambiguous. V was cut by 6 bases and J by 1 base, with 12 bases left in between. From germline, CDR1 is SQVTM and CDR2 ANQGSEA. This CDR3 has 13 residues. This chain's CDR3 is CSVASNWNTEAFF. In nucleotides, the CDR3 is TGCAGCGTCGCTTCAAACTGGAACACTGAAGCTTTCTTT.

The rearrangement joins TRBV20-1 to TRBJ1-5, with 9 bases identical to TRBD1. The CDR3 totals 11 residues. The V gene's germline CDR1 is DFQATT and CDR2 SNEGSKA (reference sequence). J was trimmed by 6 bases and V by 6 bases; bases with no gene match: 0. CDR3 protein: CSADRGQPQHF. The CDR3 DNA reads TGCAGTGCGGACAGGGGTCAGCCCCAGCATTTT.

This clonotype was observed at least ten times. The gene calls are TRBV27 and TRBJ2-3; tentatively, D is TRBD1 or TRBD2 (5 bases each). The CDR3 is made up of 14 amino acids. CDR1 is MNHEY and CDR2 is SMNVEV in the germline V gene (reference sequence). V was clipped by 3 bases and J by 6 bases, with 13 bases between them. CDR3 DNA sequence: TGTGCCAGCAGTTTCGGTGGGGGTCCCGATACGCAGTATTTT. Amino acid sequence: CASSFGGGPDTQYF.

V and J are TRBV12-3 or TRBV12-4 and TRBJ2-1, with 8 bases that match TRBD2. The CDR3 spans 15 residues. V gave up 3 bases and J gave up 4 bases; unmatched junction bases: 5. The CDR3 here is CASSFPGGAYNEQFF. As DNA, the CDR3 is TGTGCCAGCAGTTTTCCCGGGGGGGCGTACAATGAGCAGTTCTTC.

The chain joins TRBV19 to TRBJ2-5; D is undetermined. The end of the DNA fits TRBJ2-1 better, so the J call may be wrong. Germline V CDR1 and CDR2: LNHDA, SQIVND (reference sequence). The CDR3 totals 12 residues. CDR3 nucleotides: TGTGCCAGTAGTACCTTCAACAATGAGCAGTTCTTC. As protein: CASSTFNNEQFF.

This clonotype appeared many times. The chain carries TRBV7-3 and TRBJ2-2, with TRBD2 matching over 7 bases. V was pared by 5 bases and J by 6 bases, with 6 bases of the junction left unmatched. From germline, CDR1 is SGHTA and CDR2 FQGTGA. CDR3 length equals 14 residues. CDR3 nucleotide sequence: TGTGCCAGCAGCCCTAATCTAGCGGCCGGGGAGCTGTTTTTT. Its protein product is CASSPNLAAGELFF.

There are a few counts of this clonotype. This chain's CDR3 is CASSPDRAEKLFF. The DNA of the CDR3 is TGCGCCAGCAGCCCGGACAGGGCTGAAAAACTGTTTTTT. The genes are TRBV5-1 and TRBJ1-4, with TRBD1 identical over 8 bases. In germline, CDR1 is SGHRS, CDR2 YFSETQ. There are 13 residues in the CDR3. Unmatched junction bases numbered 3, after V lost 4 bases and J lost 7 bases.

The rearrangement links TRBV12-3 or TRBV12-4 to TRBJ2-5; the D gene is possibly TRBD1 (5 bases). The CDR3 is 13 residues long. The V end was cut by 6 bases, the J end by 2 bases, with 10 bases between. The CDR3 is CASRGRVQETQYF. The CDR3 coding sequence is TGTGCCAGCAGGGGGCGCGTTCAAGAGACCCAGTACTTC.

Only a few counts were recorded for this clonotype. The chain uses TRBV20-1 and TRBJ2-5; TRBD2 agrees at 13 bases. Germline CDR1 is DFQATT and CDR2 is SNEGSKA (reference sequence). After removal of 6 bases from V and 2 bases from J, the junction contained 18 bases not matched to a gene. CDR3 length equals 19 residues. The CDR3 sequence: CSAYLRTSGRPAYQETQYF. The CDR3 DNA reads TGCAGTGCCTACCTGAGGACTAGCGGGAGACCGGCCTATCAAGAGACCCAGTACTTC.

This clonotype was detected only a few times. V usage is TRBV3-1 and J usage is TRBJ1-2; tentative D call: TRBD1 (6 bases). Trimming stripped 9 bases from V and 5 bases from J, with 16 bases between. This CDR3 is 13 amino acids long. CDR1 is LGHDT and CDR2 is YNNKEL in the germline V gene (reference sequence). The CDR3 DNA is TGTGCCAGTAGCTTGGACGGACAGTATGGCTACACCTTC. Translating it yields CASSLDGQYGYTF. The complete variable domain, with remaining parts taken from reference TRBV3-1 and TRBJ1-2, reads DTAVSQTPKYLVTQMGNDKSIKCEQNLGHDTMYWYKQDSKKFLKIMFSYNNKELIINETVPNRFSPKSPDKAHLNLHINSLELGDSAVYFCASSLDGQYGYTFGSGTRLTVV.

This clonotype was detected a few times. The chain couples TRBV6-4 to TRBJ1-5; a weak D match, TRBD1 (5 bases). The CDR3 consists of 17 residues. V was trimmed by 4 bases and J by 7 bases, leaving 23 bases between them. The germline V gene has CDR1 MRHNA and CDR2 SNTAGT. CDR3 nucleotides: TGTGCCAGCAGTGCCTTCAATACAGGTTCGCATAGGCAGCCCCAGCATTTT. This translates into CASSAFNTGSHRQPQHF.

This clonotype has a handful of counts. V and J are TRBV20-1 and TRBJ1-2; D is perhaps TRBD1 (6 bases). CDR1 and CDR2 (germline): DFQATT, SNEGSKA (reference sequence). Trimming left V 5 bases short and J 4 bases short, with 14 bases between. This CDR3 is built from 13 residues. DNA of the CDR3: TGCAGTGCTCCCGGACAGACATTCTATGGCTACACCTTC. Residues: CSAPGQTFYGYTF.

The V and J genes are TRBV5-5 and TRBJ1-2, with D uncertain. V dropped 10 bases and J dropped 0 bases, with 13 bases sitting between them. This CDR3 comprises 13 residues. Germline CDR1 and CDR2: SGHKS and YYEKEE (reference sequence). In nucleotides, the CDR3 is TGTGCCGTTGAGGGCGCAGCTAACTATGGCTACACCTTC. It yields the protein CAVEGAANYGYTF.

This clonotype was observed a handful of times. The CDR3 bases are TGTGCCAGCAGCAAAGTATGTCCGGGGCCTCCGAACACTGAAGCTTTCTTT. As protein: CASSKVCPGPPNTEAFF. The chain has TRBV21-1 and TRBJ1-1; no DNA check was done on the table's D call, TRBD1. TRBV21-1 has pseudogene status. The CDR3 runs 17 residues.

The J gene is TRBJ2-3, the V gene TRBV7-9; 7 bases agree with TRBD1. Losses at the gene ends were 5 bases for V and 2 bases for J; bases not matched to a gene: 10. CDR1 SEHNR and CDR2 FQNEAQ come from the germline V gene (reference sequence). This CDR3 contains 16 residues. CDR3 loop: CASSPTGTADTDTQYF. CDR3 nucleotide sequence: TGTGCCAGCAGCCCAACCGGGACAGCAGACACAGATACGCAGTATTTT.

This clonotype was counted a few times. CDR3 DNA sequence: TGTGCCAGCAGCCCCATAACGCTAGAAGCCACAGATACGCAGTATTTT. Translation gives CASSPITLEATDTQYF. The chain is built from TRBV4-2 and TRBJ2-3; D uncertain. Trimming pared 4 bases from V and 2 bases from J, leaving 16 bases between. Germline assignment: CDR1 LGHNA and CDR2 YNFKEQ. CDR3 length equals 16 residues.

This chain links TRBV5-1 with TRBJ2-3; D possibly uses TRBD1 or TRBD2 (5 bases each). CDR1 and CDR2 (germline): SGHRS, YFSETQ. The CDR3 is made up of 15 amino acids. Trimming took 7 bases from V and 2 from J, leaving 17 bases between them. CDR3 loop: CASWSGPIPTDTQYF. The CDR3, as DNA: TGCGCCAGCTGGTCGGGGCCCATTCCCACAGATACGCAGTATTTT.

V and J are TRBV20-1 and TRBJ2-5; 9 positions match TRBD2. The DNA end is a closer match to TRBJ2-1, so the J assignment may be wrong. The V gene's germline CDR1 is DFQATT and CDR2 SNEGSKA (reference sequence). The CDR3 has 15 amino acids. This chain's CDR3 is CSAGVTSGSYNEQFF. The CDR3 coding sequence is TGCAGTGCCGGGGTGACTAGCGGATCCTACAATGAGCAGTTCTTC.

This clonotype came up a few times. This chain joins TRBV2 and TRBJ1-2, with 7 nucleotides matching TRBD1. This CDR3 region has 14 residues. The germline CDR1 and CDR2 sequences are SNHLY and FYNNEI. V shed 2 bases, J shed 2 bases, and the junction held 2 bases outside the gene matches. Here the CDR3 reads CASSELTGNYGYTF. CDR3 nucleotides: TGTGCCAGCAGTGAACTGACAGGGAACTATGGCTACACCTTC.

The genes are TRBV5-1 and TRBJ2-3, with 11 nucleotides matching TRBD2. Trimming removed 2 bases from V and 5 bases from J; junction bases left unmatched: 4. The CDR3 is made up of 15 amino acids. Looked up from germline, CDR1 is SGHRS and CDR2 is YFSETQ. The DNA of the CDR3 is TGCGCCAGCAGCTTACTAGCGGGAGTGGAAGATACGCAGTATTTT. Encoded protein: CASSLLAGVEDTQYF.

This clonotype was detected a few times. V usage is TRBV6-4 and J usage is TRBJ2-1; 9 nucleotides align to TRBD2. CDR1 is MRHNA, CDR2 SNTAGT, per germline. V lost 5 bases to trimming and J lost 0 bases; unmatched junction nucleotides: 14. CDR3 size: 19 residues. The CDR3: CASSLWGSSGTSSYNEQFF. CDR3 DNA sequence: TGTGCCAGCAGTCTTTGGGGGTCTAGCGGGACGAGCTCCTACAATGAGCAGTTCTTC.